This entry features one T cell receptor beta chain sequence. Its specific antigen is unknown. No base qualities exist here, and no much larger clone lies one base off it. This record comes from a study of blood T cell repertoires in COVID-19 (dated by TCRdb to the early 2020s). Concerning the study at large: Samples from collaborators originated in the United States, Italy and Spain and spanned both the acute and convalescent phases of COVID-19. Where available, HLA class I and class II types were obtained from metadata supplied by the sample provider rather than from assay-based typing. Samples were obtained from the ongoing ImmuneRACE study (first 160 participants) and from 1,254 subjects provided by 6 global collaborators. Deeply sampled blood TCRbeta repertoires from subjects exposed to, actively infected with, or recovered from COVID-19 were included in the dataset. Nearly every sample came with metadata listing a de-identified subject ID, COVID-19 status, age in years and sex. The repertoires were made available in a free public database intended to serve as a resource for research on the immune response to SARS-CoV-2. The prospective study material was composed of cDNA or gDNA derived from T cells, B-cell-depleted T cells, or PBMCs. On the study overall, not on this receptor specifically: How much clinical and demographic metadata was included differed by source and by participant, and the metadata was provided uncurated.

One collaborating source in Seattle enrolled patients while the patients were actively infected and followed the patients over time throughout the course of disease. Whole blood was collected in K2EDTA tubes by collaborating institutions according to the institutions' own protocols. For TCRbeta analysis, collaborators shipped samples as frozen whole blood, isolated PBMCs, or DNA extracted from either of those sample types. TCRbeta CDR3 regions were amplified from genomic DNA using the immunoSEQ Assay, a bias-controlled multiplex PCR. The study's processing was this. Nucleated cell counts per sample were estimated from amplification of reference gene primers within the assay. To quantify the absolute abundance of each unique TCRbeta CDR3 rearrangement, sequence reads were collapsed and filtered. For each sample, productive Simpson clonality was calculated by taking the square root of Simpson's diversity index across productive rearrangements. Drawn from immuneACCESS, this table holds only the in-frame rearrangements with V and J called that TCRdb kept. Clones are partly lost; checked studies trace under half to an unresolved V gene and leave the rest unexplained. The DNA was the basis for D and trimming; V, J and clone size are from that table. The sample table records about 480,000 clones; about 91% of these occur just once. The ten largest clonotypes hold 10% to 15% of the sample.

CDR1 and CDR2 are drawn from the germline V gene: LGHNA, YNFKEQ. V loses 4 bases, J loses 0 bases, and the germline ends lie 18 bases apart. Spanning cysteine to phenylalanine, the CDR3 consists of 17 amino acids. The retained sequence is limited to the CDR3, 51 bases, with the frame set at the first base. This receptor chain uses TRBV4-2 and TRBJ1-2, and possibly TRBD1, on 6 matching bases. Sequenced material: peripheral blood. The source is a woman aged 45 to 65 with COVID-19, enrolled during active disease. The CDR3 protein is CASSRDTGTLANYGYTF. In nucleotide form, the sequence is TGTGCCAGCAGCCGGGACACAGGGACGTTAGCTAACTATGGCTACACCTTC.